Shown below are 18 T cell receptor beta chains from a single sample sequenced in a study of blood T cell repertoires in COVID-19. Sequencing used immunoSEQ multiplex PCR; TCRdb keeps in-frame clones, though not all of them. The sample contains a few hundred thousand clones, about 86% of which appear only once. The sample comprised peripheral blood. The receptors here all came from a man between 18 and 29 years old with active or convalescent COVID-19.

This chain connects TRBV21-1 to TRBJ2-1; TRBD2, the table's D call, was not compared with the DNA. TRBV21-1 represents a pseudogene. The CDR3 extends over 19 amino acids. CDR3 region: CASSKFWLAGSSSYNEQFF. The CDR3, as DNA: TGTGCCAGCAGCAAATTTTGGCTAGCGGGGTCGAGCTCCTACAATGAGCAGTTCTTC.

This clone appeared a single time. The CDR3 region has the DNA TGTGCCAGCAGCCAACCTAGCGGGAGCTACAATGAGCAGTTCTTC. Translating it yields CASSQPSGSYNEQFF. The rearrangement joins TRBV4-2 to TRBJ2-1; 10 positions match TRBD2. CDR3 length equals 15 residues. V lost 2 bases, J lost 3 bases, and 1 base stayed unmatched. Germline assignment: CDR1 LGHNA and CDR2 YNFKEQ.

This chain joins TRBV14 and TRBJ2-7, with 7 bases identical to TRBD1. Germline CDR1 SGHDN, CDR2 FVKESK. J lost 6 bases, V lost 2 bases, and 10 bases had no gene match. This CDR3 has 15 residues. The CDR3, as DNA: TGTGCCAGCAGCCAAATACAGGGGTTACTCGGCGAGCAGTACTTC. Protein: CASSQIQGLLGEQYF.

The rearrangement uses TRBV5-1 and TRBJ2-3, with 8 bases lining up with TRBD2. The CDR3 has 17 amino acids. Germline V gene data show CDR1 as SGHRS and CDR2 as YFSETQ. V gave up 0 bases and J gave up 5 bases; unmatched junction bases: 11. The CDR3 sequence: CASSLEYWAGGEDTQYF. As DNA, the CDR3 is TGCGCCAGCAGCTTGGAGTATTGGGCGGGGGGTGAAGATACGCAGTATTTT.

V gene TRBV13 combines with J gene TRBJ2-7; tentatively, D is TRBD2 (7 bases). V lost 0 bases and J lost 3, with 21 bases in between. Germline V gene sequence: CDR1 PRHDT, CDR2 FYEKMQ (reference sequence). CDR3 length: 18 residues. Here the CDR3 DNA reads TGTGCCAGCAGCTTAGGCCAAGATCGGTGGCGGGGGCTCTACGAGCAGTACTTC. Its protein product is CASSLGQDRWRGLYEQYF.

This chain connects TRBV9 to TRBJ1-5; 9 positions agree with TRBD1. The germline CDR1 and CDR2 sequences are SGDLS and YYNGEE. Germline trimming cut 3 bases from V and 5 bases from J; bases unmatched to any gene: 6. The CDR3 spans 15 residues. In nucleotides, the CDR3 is TGTGCCAGCAGCGCCTACGGGACAGGGTATCAGCCCCAGCATTTT. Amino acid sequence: CASSAYGTGYQPQHF.

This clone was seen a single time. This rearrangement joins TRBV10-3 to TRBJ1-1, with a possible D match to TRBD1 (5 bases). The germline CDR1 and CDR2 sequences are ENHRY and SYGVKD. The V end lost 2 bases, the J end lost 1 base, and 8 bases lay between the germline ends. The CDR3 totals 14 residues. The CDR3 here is CAISEGAWNTEAFF. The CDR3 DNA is TGTGCCATCAGTGAGGGGGCGTGGAACACTGAAGCTTTCTTT.

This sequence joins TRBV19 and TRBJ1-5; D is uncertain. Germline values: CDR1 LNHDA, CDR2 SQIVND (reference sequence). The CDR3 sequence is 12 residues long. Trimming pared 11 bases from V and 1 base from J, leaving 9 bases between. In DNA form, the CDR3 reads TGTGCCGGAGGTCTCAGCAATCAGCCCCAGCATTTT. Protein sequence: CAGGLSNQPQHF.

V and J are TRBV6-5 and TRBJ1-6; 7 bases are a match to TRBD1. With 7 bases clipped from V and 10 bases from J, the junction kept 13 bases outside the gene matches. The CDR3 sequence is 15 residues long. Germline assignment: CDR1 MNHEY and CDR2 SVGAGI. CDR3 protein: CASTGQRGLLSPLHF. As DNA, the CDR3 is TGTGCCAGCACCGGTCAAAGGGGGCTCTTGTCACCCCTCCACTTT.

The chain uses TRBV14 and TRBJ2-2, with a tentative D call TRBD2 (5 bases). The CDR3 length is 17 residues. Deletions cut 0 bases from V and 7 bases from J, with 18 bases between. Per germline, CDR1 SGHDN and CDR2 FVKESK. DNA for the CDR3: TGTGCCAGCAGCCAAGATAGGTACGGGGATAAGGGCGGGGAGCTGTTTTTT. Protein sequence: CASSQDRYGDKGGELFF.

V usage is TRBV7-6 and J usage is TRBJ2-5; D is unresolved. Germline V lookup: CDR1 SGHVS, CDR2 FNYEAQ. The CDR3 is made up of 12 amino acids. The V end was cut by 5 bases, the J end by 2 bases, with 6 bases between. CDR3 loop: CASSPQQETQYF. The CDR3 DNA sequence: TGTGCCAGCAGCCCCCAACAAGAGACCCAGTACTTC.

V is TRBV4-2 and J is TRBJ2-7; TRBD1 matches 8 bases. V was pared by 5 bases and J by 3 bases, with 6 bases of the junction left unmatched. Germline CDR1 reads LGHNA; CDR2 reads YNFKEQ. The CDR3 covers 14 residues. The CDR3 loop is CASSETGQGYEQYF. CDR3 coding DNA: TGTGCCAGCAGCGAAACCGGACAGGGCTACGAGCAGTACTTC.

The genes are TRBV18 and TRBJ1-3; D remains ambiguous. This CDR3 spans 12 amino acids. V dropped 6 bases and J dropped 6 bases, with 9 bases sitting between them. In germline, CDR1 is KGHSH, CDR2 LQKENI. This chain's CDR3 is CASSRLENTIYF. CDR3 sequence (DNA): TGTGCCAGCTCCCGTTTAGAAAACACCATATATTTT.

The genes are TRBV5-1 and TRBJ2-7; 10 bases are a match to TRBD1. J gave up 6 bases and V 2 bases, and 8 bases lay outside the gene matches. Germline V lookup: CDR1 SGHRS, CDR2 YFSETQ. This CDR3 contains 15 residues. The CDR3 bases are TGCGCCAGCAGCTTCGCGGCCGGGACAGGGGCCGAGCAGTACTTC. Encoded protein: CASSFAAGTGAEQYF.

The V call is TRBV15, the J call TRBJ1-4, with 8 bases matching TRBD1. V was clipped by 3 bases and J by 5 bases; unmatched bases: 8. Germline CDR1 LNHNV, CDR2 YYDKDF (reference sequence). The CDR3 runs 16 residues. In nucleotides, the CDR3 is TGTGCCACCAGCAGGTACCCGGGACAGGAGAATGAAAAACTGTTTTTT. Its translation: CATSRYPGQENEKLFF.

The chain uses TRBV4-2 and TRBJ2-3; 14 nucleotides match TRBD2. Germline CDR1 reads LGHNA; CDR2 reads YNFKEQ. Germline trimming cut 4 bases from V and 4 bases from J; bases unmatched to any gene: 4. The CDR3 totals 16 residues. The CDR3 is CASSRLTSGGADTQYF. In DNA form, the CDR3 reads TGTGCCAGCAGCCGGTTGACTAGCGGGGGGGCAGATACGCAGTATTTT.

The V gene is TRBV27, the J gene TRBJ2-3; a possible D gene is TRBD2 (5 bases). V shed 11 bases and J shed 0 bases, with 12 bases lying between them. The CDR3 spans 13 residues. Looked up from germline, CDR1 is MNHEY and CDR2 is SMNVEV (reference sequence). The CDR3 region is CAPPRGSTDTQYF. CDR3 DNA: TGTGCCCCACCCCGGGGAAGCACAGATACGCAGTATTTT.

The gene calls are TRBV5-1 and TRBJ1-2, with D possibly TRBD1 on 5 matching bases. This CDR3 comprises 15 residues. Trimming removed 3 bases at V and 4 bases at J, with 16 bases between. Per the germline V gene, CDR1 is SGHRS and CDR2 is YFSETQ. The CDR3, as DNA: TGCGCCAGCAGCTGGGCCCCAGGGTCCGGCTATGGCTACACCTTC. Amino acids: CASSWAPGSGYGYTF.